This T cell receptor (beta chain) was found in a study of T cells after yellow fever vaccination. Study outcomes and limitations: Within FACS-sorted repertoires, abundant clonotypes contaminating from the bulk population could be present. It was a weaker secondary response, yet one that peaked faster, at day 5 versus 15. Clones that expanded after primary vaccination mostly reappeared after the booster (96% CD4, 88% CD8).

This clonotype has at least ten counts. Its antigen remains unidentified. TCRdb itself ran the 5' RACE reads through MiXCR, one entry per CDR3 protein. The top ten clones hold roughly a sixth of a sample with a few hundred thousand distinct CDR3 sequences, roughly a sixth of them seen once. CDR3 size: 14 residues. V was cut by 5 bases and J by 4 bases, with 11 bases left in between. Sequencing used PBMCs, obtained before the yellow fever booster vaccination. The sequence came from a man between 18 and 29 years old who received the YFV17D yellow fever vaccine. The chain employs TRBV12-3 or TRBV12-4 and TRBJ1-4; no reliable D call. The CDR3 sequence is CASSPRAINEKLFF. CDR3 nucleotide sequence: TGTGCCAGCAGTCCCCGGGCGATTAATGAAAAACTGTTTTTT.